This entry lists 5 T cell receptor beta chains sequenced from one sample in a study of response to subunit inactivated influenza vaccine. TCRdb passed the RT-PCR reads through MiXCR, listing each CDR3 protein once. The table records about 480,000 distinct CDR3 sequences, roughly 25% of them present only once. This material consisted of CD4+ T cells sorted from PBMCs, taken roughly 5 days after vaccination. The receptors here all came from a middle-aged man who received an inactivated influenza vaccine.

This clonotype was seen ten or more times. CDR3 DNA: TGTGCCAGCAGTTCGACAGGGGCGGCCTACAATGAGCAGTTCTTC. It is translated as CASSSTGAAYNEQFF. The chain couples TRBV28 to TRBJ2-1, with 8 bases lining up with TRBD1. Germline V lookup: CDR1 MDHEN, CDR2 SYDVKM. The CDR3 is made up of 15 amino acids. V was clipped by 4 bases and J by 2 bases; unmatched bases: 4.

The chain combines TRBV12-3 or TRBV12-4 with TRBJ1-4; no clear D. The CDR3 length is 14 residues. With 2 bases removed from V and 5 bases from J, the gap between germline ends came to 9 bases. CDR3 loop: CASSLRQVNEKLFF. The CDR3 nucleotides read TGTGCCAGCAGTTTAAGGCAGGTGAATGAAAAACTGTTTTTT.

A few counts support this clonotype. The J gene is TRBJ2-1, the V gene TRBV10-3; TRBD2 matches 7 bases. Germline CDR1 and CDR2: ENHRY and SYGVKD. The junction had 11 bases not matched to a gene; V was cut back by 3 bases and J by 6 bases. The CDR3 is 16 residues long. The CDR3: CAISEGRAGAGNEQFF. DNA for the CDR3: TGTGCCATCAGTGAAGGAAGGGCGGGAGCAGGCAATGAGCAGTTCTTC.

This clonotype has only a few counts. V and J are TRBV29-1 and TRBJ1-5; D may be TRBD1 (5 bases). V was clipped by 6 bases and J by 4 bases, with 13 bases between them. The CDR3 length is 13 residues. Germline CDR1 and CDR2: SQVTM and ANQGSEA. In DNA form, the CDR3 reads TGCAGCGTAGCCGGGACGCCGAATCAGCCCCAGCATTTT. Its protein product is CSVAGTPNQPQHF.

This clonotype has more than one count but fewer than ten. The chain combines TRBV12-3 or TRBV12-4 with TRBJ2-5, with D unclear. Trimming took 4 bases from V and 6 from J, leaving 12 bases between them. This CDR3 region has 13 residues. CDR3 DNA: TGTGCCAGCAGTTCCAACTCGGACCAGACCCAGTACTTC. Translating it yields CASSSNSDQTQYF.